These 21 T cell receptor beta chains share one sample of origin, sequenced in a study of blood T cell repertoires in COVID-19. Assay used: immunoSEQ multiplex PCR; TCRdb lists only in-frame clones, some missing. This table has 200,000 to 250,000 clones, 85% to 90% appearing once. Sequenced: peripheral blood. The receptors derive from a woman between 45 and 65 years old with COVID-19, enrolled during active disease.

The chain is built from TRBV5-6 and TRBJ2-3; maybe TRBD2 (6 bases). The V end was cut by 2 bases, the J end by 0 bases, with 13 bases between. The germline V gene has CDR1 SGHDT and CDR2 YYEEEE. There are 16 residues in the CDR3. Here the CDR3 DNA reads TGTGCCAGCAGCTTTGGGGGGACTCAGAGCACAGATACGCAGTATTTT. The encoded protein is CASSFGGTQSTDTQYF.

The CDR3 loop reads CASSLVLAGRRRTDTQYF. CDR3 coding DNA: TGCGCCAGCAGCTTGGTTTTAGCGGGGCGCCGGAGAACAGATACGCAGTATTTT. This chain joins TRBV5-1 and TRBJ2-3; 8 bases map to TRBD2. CDR3 size: 18 residues. The V gene's germline CDR1 is SGHRS and CDR2 YFSETQ. V shed 0 bases, J shed 3 bases, and the junction held 12 bases outside the gene matches.

This sequence joins TRBV5-6 and TRBJ1-3; no firm D call. V dropped 3 bases and J dropped 0 bases, with 7 bases sitting between them. The CDR3 sequence is 14 residues long. Germline V lookup: CDR1 SGHDT, CDR2 YYEEEE. The DNA for the CDR3 is TGTGCCAGCAGCTCAGGTTCCTCTGGAAACACCATATATTTT. This codes for CASSSGSSGNTIYF.

This chain uses TRBV9 with TRBJ2-1; 11 bases map to TRBD1. CDR3 length: 14 residues. J lost 7 bases, V lost 3 bases, and 3 bases had no gene match. Germline V gene lookup returns CDR1 SGDLS and CDR2 YYNGEE. The CDR3 region is CASSGTGGWNEQFF. For the CDR3, the DNA is TGTGCCAGCAGCGGGACAGGGGGCTGGAATGAGCAGTTCTTC.

This chain uses TRBV12-3 or TRBV12-4 with TRBJ1-6; D is perhaps TRBD1 (5 bases). The V gene lost 9 bases and the J gene lost 9 bases, with 15 bases spanning the gap. This CDR3 is built from 13 residues. Here the CDR3 DNA reads TGTGCCAGTTCGTGGGGGGTTGGTTCACCCCTCCACTTT. Translated: CASSWGVGSPLHF.

The chain combines TRBV11-3 with TRBJ1-1; no reliable D call. In germline, CDR1 is SGHNT, CDR2 YENEEA. V was trimmed by 3 bases and J by 2 bases, leaving 7 bases between them. This CDR3 contains 13 residues. The DNA of the CDR3 is TGTGCCAGCAGCTTGGTGAGCAACACTGAAGCTTTCTTT. It specifies CASSLVSNTEAFF.

The V and J genes are TRBV6-5 and TRBJ2-7; D is possibly TRBD2 (7 bases). The germline CDR1 and CDR2 sequences are MNHEY and SVGAGI. Deletions cut 6 bases from V and 8 bases from J, with 14 bases between. This CDR3 is 12 amino acids long. The CDR3 nucleotides are TGTGCCAGCAGCCCCGGGGGGCCCCAGCAGTACGTC. Its translation: CASSPGGPQQYV.

The rearrangement joins TRBV3-1 (or the pseudogene TRBV3-2) to TRBJ1-2, with a tentative D call TRBD1 (6 bases). Germline CDR1 LGHDT, CDR2 YNNKEL (reference sequence). The CDR3 length is 14 residues. The V and J ends lost 0 bases and 4 bases respectively, with 9 bases between them. Here the CDR3 reads CASSQERGIYGYTF. The CDR3 coding sequence is TGTGCCAGCAGCCAAGAAAGGGGGATCTATGGCTACACCTTC.

This chain uses TRBV19 with TRBJ1-2; 7 bases match TRBD1. CDR1 and CDR2 from the germline V gene are LNHDA and SQIVND (reference sequence). The trim removed 5 bases at V and 7 bases at J, leaving 22 bases unmatched. CDR3 length equals 18 residues. This CDR3 is CASSPSTGTAFLRGGYTF. The CDR3 DNA follows: TGTGCCAGTAGTCCCTCTACCGGGACAGCTTTTCTTCGGGGTGGCTACACCTTC.

Here the CDR3 reads CASSPQGSGFTSNEKLFF. The CDR3 DNA reads as TGTGCCAGCAGCCCCCAGGGGTCCGGCTTTACCTCTAATGAAAAACTGTTTTTT. This chain uses TRBV3-1 (or the pseudogene TRBV3-2) with TRBJ1-4, with D perhaps matching TRBD1 (6 bases). V lost 4 bases to trimming and J lost 3 bases, with 21 bases between them. The CDR3 loop spans 18 amino acids. From germline, CDR1 is LGHDT and CDR2 YNNKEL (reference sequence).

The chain joins TRBV11-2 to TRBJ2-1, with 11 bases identical to TRBD2. The J segment lost 9 bases and the V segment lost 5 bases, leaving 18 bases of the junction unmatched. The CDR3 has 18 residues. Germline V gives CDR1 SGHAT, CDR2 FQNNGV. The CDR3 nucleotides read TGTGCCAGCAGCCGACGGTGGCTAGCGGGGGGCTCATATAGTGAGCAGTTCTTC. It codes for CASSRRWLAGGSYSEQFF.

V and J are TRBV28 and TRBJ1-2; the match to TRBD1 covers 7 bases. V shed 6 bases, J shed 2 bases, and the junction held 3 bases outside the gene matches. Germline V gene data show CDR1 as MDHEN and CDR2 as SYDVKM. The CDR3 contains 13 residues. The CDR3 region has the DNA TGTGCCAGCAGCGGGGACAGAAACTATGGCTACACCTTC. This translates into CASSGDRNYGYTF.

V gene TRBV25-1 combines with J gene TRBJ1-1; 7 bases line up with TRBD1. The CDR3 totals 17 residues. V gave up 5 bases and J gave up 5 bases; unmatched junction bases: 17. CDR1 is MGHDK, CDR2 SYGVNS, per germline. As DNA, the CDR3 is TGTGCCAGCAGTCCAGCTCGTACAGGGGTGTTAGGGACTGAAGCTTTCTTT. Protein sequence: CASSPARTGVLGTEAFF.

V usage is TRBV4-1 and J usage is TRBJ1-6; TRBD1 aligns across 7 bases. Trimming took 4 bases from V and 7 from J; bases not matched to a gene: 7. The CDR3 is 15 amino acids. The germline V gene has CDR1 MGHRA and CDR2 YSYEKL. The CDR3 spells CASSPLQGMNSPLHF. Here the CDR3 DNA reads TGCGCCAGCAGCCCTTTACAGGGGATGAATTCACCCCTCCACTTT.

V is TRBV6-2 or TRBV6-3 and J is TRBJ2-5, with D perhaps matching TRBD1 (6 bases). Germline loops: CDR1 MNHEY, CDR2 SVGEGT. Trimming cost V 2 bases and J 5 bases, with 9 bases left between them. The CDR3 has 13 residues. The CDR3 loop is CASSYGQKETQYF. The CDR3 bases are TGTGCCAGCAGTTACGGACAGAAGGAGACCCAGTACTTC.

The chain links TRBV4-1 to TRBJ1-6; weak D call: TRBD1 (6 bases). Trimming took 4 bases from V and 6 from J, leaving 25 bases between them. This CDR3 region has 19 residues. CDR1 is MGHRA, CDR2 YSYEKL, per germline. The CDR3 coding sequence is TGCGCCAGCAGCCCGGCTGTTCTCGGGCTCCAGGGGAGTAATTCACCCCTCCACTTT. Translated: CASSPAVLGLQGSNSPLHF.

The chain links TRBV6-2 or TRBV6-3 to TRBJ1-1; tentative D call: TRBD1 (5 bases). The germline gives CDR1 MNHEY, CDR2 SVGEGT. With 5 bases removed from V and 4 bases from J, the gap between germline ends came to 20 bases. The CDR3 runs 16 residues. The CDR3 DNA is TGTGCCAGCAGTGGGGGGACGCTGCACCGGACCACTGAAGCTTTCTTT. Translation: CASSGGTLHRTTEAFF.

The chain uses TRBV2 and TRBJ2-5; 8 nucleotides line up with TRBD1. Trimming cost V 10 bases and J 5 bases; bases outside gene matches: 9. This CDR3 is built from 13 residues. Germline lookup yields CDR1 SNHLY and CDR2 FYNNEI. The CDR3 region has the DNA TGTGCCACGAAGGACAGGGCAAGGGAGACCCAGTACTTC. This translates into CATKDRARETQYF.

The chain joins TRBV4-1 to TRBJ1-2; 7 positions match TRBD1. This CDR3 has 15 residues. Looked up from germline, CDR1 is MGHRA and CDR2 is YSYEKL. After removal of 4 bases from V and 2 bases from J, the junction contained 7 bases not matched to a gene. The CDR3 loop reads CASSPRQGENYGYTF. CDR3 in DNA: TGCGCCAGCAGCCCCCGACAGGGCGAGAACTATGGCTACACCTTC.

This clone occurred a few times. The chain links TRBV6-4 to TRBJ2-1; D gene uncertain. Germline V lookup: CDR1 MRHNA, CDR2 SNTAGT. The ends were cut back, 6 bases at V and 4 bases at J, with 16 bases in the middle. The CDR3 covers 15 residues. CDR3 residues: CASRPSSTEYNEQFF. CDR3 nucleotides: TGTGCCAGCAGACCGAGTTCCACAGAGTACAATGAGCAGTTCTTC.

The J gene is TRBJ2-7, the V gene TRBV13; 10 nucleotides agree with TRBD2. Germline values: CDR1 PRHDT, CDR2 FYEKMQ (reference sequence). The trim removed 5 bases at V and 2 bases at J, leaving 9 bases unmatched. The CDR3 has 16 amino acids. CDR3 sequence: CASSPTSGGVTYEQYF. The CDR3 DNA reads as TGTGCCAGCAGCCCCACCAGCGGGGGGGTAACCTACGAGCAGTACTTC.